Shown below are 24 T cell receptor beta chains from a single sample sequenced in a study of CD8 T cells in Susac syndrome (dated by TCRdb to the late 2010s). Preparation of the library involved the immunoSEQ multiplex PCR assay. RNA was extracted with the RNeasy kit and roughly 0.45 to 1 ug was reverse transcribed using random hexamers. The public reads were reanalyzed by TCRdb: fastp trimming at Q25, MiXCR alignment, in-frame beta chains only. Each entry merges the rows of one CDR3 protein and shows their most common DNA and genes. This sample holds about 85,000 distinct CDR3 sequences; approximately 95% were observed only once. The ten top clones hold roughly 0.5% of the sample. The sequencing sample was made of CD8+ T cells from PBMCs. The receptors derive from a human donor with Susac syndrome.

This CDR3 is CSARDFGTINTGELFF. DNA of the CDR3: TGCAGTGCTAGAGATTTCGGGACTATCAACACCGGGGAGCTGTTTTTT. This chain uses TRBV20-1 with TRBJ2-2, with 7 nucleotides matching TRBD2. Germline assignment: CDR1 DFQATT and CDR2 SNEGSKA (reference sequence). V trimming: 0 bases; J trimming: 2 bases; junction bases outside the gene matches: 6. CDR3 length: 16 residues.

The chain uses TRBV30 and TRBJ1-4; maybe TRBD1 (6 bases). V lost 2 bases and J lost 8, with 12 bases in between. The CDR3 loop spans 13 amino acids. Germline assignment: CDR1 GTSNPN and CDR2 SVGIG (reference sequence). The CDR3 here is CAWSRGLGEKLFF. In nucleotides, the CDR3 is TGTGCCTGGAGTCGGGGGCTTGGGGAAAAACTGTTTTTT.

CDR3 in amino acids: CSARDGGQGSVEQFF. For the CDR3, the DNA is TGCAGTGCTAGAGATGGCGGACAGGGATCCGTTGAGCAGTTCTTC. The genes are TRBV20-1 and TRBJ2-1, with 8 bases aligning to TRBD1. Germline CDR1 and CDR2: DFQATT and SNEGSKA (reference sequence). Trimming at V came to 0 bases and at J to 9 bases, leaving 10 bases not matched to a gene. The CDR3 loop spans 15 amino acids.

J is TRBJ2-3 and V is TRBV20-1; TRBD2 might be the D (5 bases). V shed 0 bases and J shed 10 bases, with 14 bases lying between them. CDR3 length: 13 amino acids. Germline-derived CDR1 and CDR2 are DFQATT and SNEGSKA (reference sequence). DNA of the CDR3: TGCAGTGCTAGAGAGAGAGGGCTAGCTGCGCAGTATTTT. It translates to CSARERGLAAQYF.

This clonotype was detected once. This chain connects TRBV6-5 to TRBJ2-6; D possibly corresponds to TRBD1 (6 bases). The ends were cut back, 6 bases at V and 0 bases at J, with 9 bases in the middle. CDR1 is MNHEY, CDR2 SVGAGI, per germline. This CDR3 contains 15 residues. This chain's CDR3 is CASSRTASGANVLTF. CDR3 bases: TGTGCCAGCAGCCGGACAGCCTCTGGGGCCAACGTCCTGACTTTC.

J is TRBJ2-2 and V is TRBV12-3 or TRBV12-4, with TRBD1 matching over 7 bases. The CDR3 has 15 residues. J lost 2 bases, V lost 6 bases, and 6 bases had no gene match. CDR3 nucleotide sequence: TGTGCCAGCAGCACAGGGACAGATAACACCGGGGAGCTGTTTTTT. Translating gives CASSTGTDNTGELFF.

The chain employs TRBV29-1 and TRBJ2-5; D is uncertain. The V gene's germline CDR1 is SQVTM and CDR2 ANQGSEA. The V end lost 1 base, the J end lost 5 bases, and 11 bases lay between the germline ends. The CDR3 covers 13 residues. The CDR3 sequence is CSVEVVGIETQYF. In DNA, the CDR3 is TGCAGCGTTGAAGTGGTCGGTATCGAGACCCAGTACTTC.

The DNA for the CDR3 is TGTGCCAGCAGCTTGGAAAGGGGATATGTCACCGGGGAGCTGTTTTTT. Its translation is CASSLERGYVTGELFF. The J gene is TRBJ2-2, the V gene TRBV5-6; D possibly corresponds to TRBD1 (5 bases). This CDR3 has 16 residues. CDR1 and CDR2 (germline): SGHDT, YYEEEE. Trimming took 0 bases from V and 4 from J, leaving 13 bases between them.

The rearrangement uses TRBV5-1 and TRBJ2-7; D possibly corresponds to TRBD1 (5 bases). The V end lost 3 bases, the J end lost 4 bases, and 17 bases lay between the germline ends. Germline values: CDR1 SGHRS, CDR2 YFSETQ. The CDR3 is 15 residues long. The CDR3 DNA reads as TGCGCCAGCAGCTCGTACCAGGGCCAAACTTACGAGCAGTACTTC. It translates to CASSSYQGQTYEQYF.

This clonotype was detected once. V usage is TRBV6-6 and J usage is TRBJ2-2, with D maybe TRBD1 (6 bases). This CDR3 spans 15 amino acids. The V end was cut by 2 bases, the J end by 0 bases, with 7 bases between. Germline V gene sequence: CDR1 MNHNY, CDR2 SVGAGI (reference sequence). The CDR3 sequence is CASSYTGSNTGELFF. CDR3 nucleotides: TGTGCCAGCAGTTACACAGGGTCGAACACCGGGGAGCTGTTTTTT.

This clonotype was seen only once. The rearrangement uses TRBV5-1 and TRBJ1-4; tentative D call: TRBD1 (5 bases). Trimming cost V 1 base and J 8 bases, with 12 bases left between them. Germline CDR1 is SGHRS and CDR2 is YFSETQ. There are 14 residues in the CDR3. The CDR3 loop reads CASSLIMGDEKLFF. Here the CDR3 DNA reads TGCGCCAGCAGCTTGATAATGGGGGACGAAAAACTGTTTTTT.

This chain links TRBV7-6 with TRBJ2-1; 7 bases match TRBD1. Germline-derived CDR1 and CDR2 are SGHVS and FNYEAQ. J was trimmed by 5 bases and V by 0 bases; bases with no gene match: 1. The CDR3 length is 14 residues. The CDR3 DNA reads as TGTGCCAGCAGCTTAGCTGGGACAGACAATGAGCAGTTCTTC. Translating gives CASSLAGTDNEQFF.

V usage is TRBV4-1 and J usage is TRBJ2-7; D is undetermined. Germline lookup yields CDR1 MGHRA and CDR2 YSYEKL. The CDR3 has 12 amino acids. The V and J ends lost 0 bases and 7 bases respectively, with 7 bases between them. The CDR3 loop is CASSQDQLEQYF. CDR3 bases: TGCGCCAGCAGCCAAGATCAGTTGGAGCAGTACTTC.

This clonotype was recorded a few times. The rearrangement links TRBV9 to TRBJ1-1; D is perhaps TRBD1 (6 bases). Germline assignment: CDR1 SGDLS and CDR2 YYNGEE. There are 14 residues in the CDR3. V was shortened by 3 bases and J by 5 bases, with 14 bases between the two germline ends. The CDR3, as DNA: TGTGCCAGCAGCGAGGGGGGGGGCGGGACTGAAGCTTTCTTT. Its translation is CASSEGGGGTEAFF.

The V gene is TRBV7-9, the J gene TRBJ2-2; 7 nucleotides align to TRBD2. The ends lost 5 bases at V and 0 bases at J; junction bases unmatched: 9. Germline V gives CDR1 SEHNR, CDR2 FQNEAQ (reference sequence). The CDR3 is 17 amino acids. The DNA of the CDR3 is TGTGCCAGCAGCCGACCGGGGAGGGCATCGAACACCGGGGAGCTGTTTTTT. It specifies CASSRPGRASNTGELFF.

CDR3 sequence: CASSLGTLGEQFF. DNA of the CDR3: TGTGCCAGCAGCCTCGGGACTCTTGGCGAGCAGTTCTTC. V and J are TRBV3-1 and TRBJ2-1; D is perhaps TRBD2 (6 bases). Looked up from germline, CDR1 is LGHDT and CDR2 is YNNKEL (reference sequence). Trimming took 4 bases from V and 10 from J, leaving 14 bases between them. This CDR3 has 13 amino acids.

The chain couples TRBV20-1 to TRBJ1-1; TRBD1 aligns across 7 bases. The germline V gene has CDR1 DFQATT and CDR2 SNEGSKA (reference sequence). V dropped 4 bases and J dropped 2; count of bases not matched to a gene: 4. This CDR3 is built from 13 residues. The CDR3 sequence: CSANRDSNTEAFF. The CDR3 DNA reads TGCAGTGCTAACCGGGACAGTAACACTGAAGCTTTCTTT.

The chain employs TRBV30 and TRBJ2-7; 7 bases map to TRBD1. CDR1 is GTSNPN, CDR2 SVGIG, per germline (reference sequence). Trimming took 1 base from V and 2 from J; bases not matched to a gene: 5. The CDR3 sequence is 14 residues long. The CDR3 loop reads CAWSGTGETYEQYF. The CDR3 bases are TGTGCCTGGAGTGGAACAGGGGAGACCTACGAGCAGTACTTC.

This clonotype is a singleton in its sample. The V call is TRBV7-9, the J call TRBJ2-7; 9 nucleotides agree with TRBD1. The length of the CDR3 is 15 residues. The trim removed 5 bases at V and 0 bases at J, leaving 5 bases unmatched. Germline loops: CDR1 SEHNR, CDR2 FQNEAQ (reference sequence). The CDR3 DNA reads as TGTGCCAGCAGCGGGACAGGGACCCACTCCTACGAGCAGTACTTC. Its protein is CASSGTGTHSYEQYF.

CDR3 nucleotide sequence: TGTGCCAGCAGTTCCGGCTCTCGGGGCTACACCTTC. This gives the protein CASSSGSRGYTF. This sequence joins TRBV12-3 or TRBV12-4 and TRBJ1-2, with D uncertain. Trimming took 4 bases from V and 8 from J, leaving 11 bases between them. This CDR3 is 12 amino acids long.

The chain links TRBV6-1 to TRBJ2-7; D unclear. Germline CDR1 is MNHNS and CDR2 is SASEGT. The CDR3 is 14 amino acids. The V end lost 2 bases, the J end lost 2 bases, and 10 bases lay between the germline ends. In nucleotides, the CDR3 is TGTGCCAGCAGTGAATATCCGCCGCCCTACGAGCAGTACTTC. It translates to CASSEYPPPYEQYF.

The chain combines TRBV5-1 with TRBJ2-7, with D perhaps matching TRBD2 (5 bases). This CDR3 has 15 amino acids. Germline V gene data show CDR1 as SGHRS and CDR2 as YFSETQ. Trimming pared 0 bases from V and 3 bases from J, leaving 13 bases between. The CDR3 is CASSLEGQEDYEQYF. The DNA for the CDR3 is TGCGCCAGCAGCTTGGAAGGCCAGGAGGACTACGAGCAGTACTTC.

This clonotype was counted once. This chain uses TRBV30 with TRBJ1-3; unclear D gene. Germline CDR1 GTSNPN, CDR2 SVGIG (reference sequence). The germline V and J ends were trimmed by 2 bases and 0 bases, with 8 bases remaining between them. The CDR3 length is 14 residues. CDR3 nucleotide sequence: TGTGCCTGGAGTCTCCAGATCTCTGGAAACACCATATATTTT. This gives the protein CAWSLQISGNTIYF.

This chain uses TRBV12-3 or TRBV12-4 with TRBJ2-1; the D gene is possibly TRBD2 (5 bases). This CDR3 region has 14 residues. V shed 7 bases and J shed 0 bases, with 10 bases lying between them. CDR3 in DNA: TGTGCCAGCACCTCGGGGTTCTCCTACAATGAGCAGTTCTTC. Translation gives CASTSGFSYNEQFF.